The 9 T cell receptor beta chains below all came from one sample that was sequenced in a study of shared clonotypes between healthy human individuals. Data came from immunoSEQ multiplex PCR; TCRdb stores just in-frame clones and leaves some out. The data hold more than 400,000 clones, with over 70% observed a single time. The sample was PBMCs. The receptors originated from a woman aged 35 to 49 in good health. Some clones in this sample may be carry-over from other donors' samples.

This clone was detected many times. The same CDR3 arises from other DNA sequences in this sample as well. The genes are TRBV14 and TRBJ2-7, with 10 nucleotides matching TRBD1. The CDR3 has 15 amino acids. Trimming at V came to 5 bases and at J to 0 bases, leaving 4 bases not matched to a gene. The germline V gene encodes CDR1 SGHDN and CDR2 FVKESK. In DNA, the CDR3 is TGTGCCAGCAGCGTCGGGACAGGGGTCTCCTACGAGCAGTACTTC. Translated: CASSVGTGVSYEQYF.

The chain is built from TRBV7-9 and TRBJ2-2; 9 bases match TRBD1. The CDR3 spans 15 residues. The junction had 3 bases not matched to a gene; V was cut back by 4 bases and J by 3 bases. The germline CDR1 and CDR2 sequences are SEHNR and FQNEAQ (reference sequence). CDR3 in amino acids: CASSWGQGDTGELFF. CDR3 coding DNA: TGTGCCAGCAGCTGGGGACAGGGAGACACCGGGGAGCTGTTTTTT.

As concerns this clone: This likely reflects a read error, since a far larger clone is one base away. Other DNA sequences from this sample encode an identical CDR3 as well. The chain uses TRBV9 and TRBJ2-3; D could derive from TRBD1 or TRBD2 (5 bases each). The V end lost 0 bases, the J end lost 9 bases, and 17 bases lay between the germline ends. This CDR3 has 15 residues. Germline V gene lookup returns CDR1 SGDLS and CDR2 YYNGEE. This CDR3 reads CASSVEGTDGDTQYF. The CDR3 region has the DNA TGTGCCAGCAGCGTAGAAGGGACGGACGGAGACACGCAGTATTTT.

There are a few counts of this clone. CDR3: CASGTDRRYNEQFF. The CDR3 coding sequence is TGTGCCAGCGGGACTGACAGGCGGTACAATGAGCAGTTCTTC. The chain employs TRBV28 and TRBJ2-1; the D gene could be TRBD1 or TRBD2 (6 bases each). This CDR3 has 14 amino acids. V lost 8 bases, J lost 4 bases, and 15 bases lay in between. Germline assignment: CDR1 MDHEN and CDR2 SYDVKM.

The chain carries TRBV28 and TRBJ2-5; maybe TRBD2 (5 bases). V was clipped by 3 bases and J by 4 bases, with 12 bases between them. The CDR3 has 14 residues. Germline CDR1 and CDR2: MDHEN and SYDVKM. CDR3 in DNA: TGTGCCAGCAGTTTTCCTGGAGGTTTAGAGACCCAGTACTTC. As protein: CASSFPGGLETQYF.

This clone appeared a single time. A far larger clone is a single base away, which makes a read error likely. CDR3 in DNA: TGTGCCAGCAGTTACGGGCCGATAGCAACTAATGAAAAACTGCTTTTT. It is translated as CASSYGPIATNEKLLF. The chain uses TRBV6-6 and TRBJ1-4; D uncertain. The CDR3 runs to 16 residues. Per germline, CDR1 MNHNY and CDR2 SVGAGI (reference sequence).

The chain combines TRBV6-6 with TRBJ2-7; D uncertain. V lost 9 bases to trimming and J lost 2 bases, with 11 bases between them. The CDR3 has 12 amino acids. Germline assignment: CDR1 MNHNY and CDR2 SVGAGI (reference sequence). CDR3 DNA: TGTGCCAGTCGGGCCAGTACCTACGAGCAGTACTTC. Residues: CASRASTYEQYF.

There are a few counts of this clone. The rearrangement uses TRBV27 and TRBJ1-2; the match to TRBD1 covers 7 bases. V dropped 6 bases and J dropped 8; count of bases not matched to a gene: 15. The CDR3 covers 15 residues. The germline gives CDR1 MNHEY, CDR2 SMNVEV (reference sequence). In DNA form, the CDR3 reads TGTGCCAGCAGAACCAAACAGGGGATGATCGCGGGCTACACCTTC. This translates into CASRTKQGMIAGYTF.

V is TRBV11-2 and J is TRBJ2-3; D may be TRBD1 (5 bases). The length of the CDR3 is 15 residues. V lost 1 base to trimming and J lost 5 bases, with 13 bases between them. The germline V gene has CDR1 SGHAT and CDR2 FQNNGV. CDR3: CASSLAGQGGDTQYF. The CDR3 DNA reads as TGTGCCAGCAGCTTAGCGGGCCAGGGCGGAGATACGCAGTATTTT.